The 26 T cell receptor beta chains presented below share a single source sample, sequenced in a study of blood T cell repertoires in COVID-19. Libraries were prepared by immunoSEQ multiplex PCR; TCRdb keeps only in-frame clonotypes and omits some of them. Of roughly 120,000 clones in the sample, around 84% were seen once. The sample taken for sequencing was peripheral blood. These receptors were collected from a woman aged 40 to 50 with acute or convalescent COVID-19.

V gene TRBV3-1 (or the pseudogene TRBV3-2) combines with J gene TRBJ1-3; a weak D match, TRBD1 (6 bases). V dropped 4 bases and J dropped 9 bases, with 22 bases sitting between them. This CDR3 has 16 residues. Germline V CDR1 and CDR2: LGHDT, YNNKEL (reference sequence). The CDR3 DNA follows: TGTGCCAGCAGCCCCGCTTGGCTTGCAGGGGAGGGCACCATATATTTT. It translates to CASSPAWLAGEGTIYF.

This chain joins TRBV11-2 and TRBJ2-7; perhaps TRBD1 as D (5 bases). Germline-derived CDR1 and CDR2 are SGHAT and FQNNGV. CDR3 size: 12 residues. V was clipped by 2 bases and J by 5 bases, with 7 bases between them. The CDR3, as DNA: TGTGCCAGCAGCTTACGCAGGGACGAGCAGTACTTC. As protein: CASSLRRDEQYF.

The rearrangement uses TRBV27 and TRBJ1-6, with a possible D match to TRBD1 (5 bases). CDR3 length equals 14 residues. Germline V lookup: CDR1 MNHEY, CDR2 SMNVEV (reference sequence). V lost 7 bases and J lost 9, with 16 bases in between. In nucleotides, the CDR3 is TGTGCCAGCACCACGGAGGGACGGCTTTCACCCCTCCACTTT. It specifies CASTTEGRLSPLHF.

This chain joins TRBV5-5 and TRBJ1-1; D is unresolved. Trimming shortened V by 4 bases and J by 1 base, and 8 bases separated the two germline ends. CDR3 length: 13 residues. Germline V CDR1 and CDR2: SGHKS, YYEKEE (reference sequence). CDR3 sequence reads: CASSGGGNTEAFF. The CDR3 coding sequence is TGTGCCAGCAGCGGTGGAGGGAACACTGAAGCTTTCTTT.

The CDR3 is CASRRDSNYGYTF. The CDR3 DNA reads as TGTGCCAGCAGGCGCGACAGTAACTATGGCTACACCTTC. The J gene is TRBJ1-2, the V gene TRBV12-3 or TRBV12-4; weak D call: TRBD1 (5 bases). This CDR3 comprises 13 residues. V lost 6 bases and J lost 1, with 9 bases in between.

The genes are TRBV11-1 and TRBJ2-7, with 8 nucleotides matching TRBD2. Germline CDR1 reads SGHAT; CDR2 reads FQDESV (reference sequence). The CDR3 extends over 14 amino acids. The V segment lost 4 bases and the J segment 2 bases; nucleotides outside the gene matches: 4. CDR3 region: CASSSQAGAYEQYF. CDR3 bases: TGTGCCAGCAGCTCGCAAGCGGGGGCCTACGAGCAGTACTTC.

This clone has a handful of counts. The V gene is TRBV19, the J gene TRBJ2-4; 9 bases fit TRBD2. The junction had 14 bases not matched to a gene; V was cut back by 5 bases and J by 0 bases. This CDR3 contains 19 residues. Germline CDR1 LNHDA, CDR2 SQIVND (reference sequence). In DNA, the CDR3 is TGTGCCAGTAGTGCCCTGGGCGGGGGGGGAAGTGTAGCCAAAAACATTCAGTACTTC. Protein product: CASSALGGGGSVAKNIQYF. The full variable domain, in which reference TRBV19 and TRBJ2-4 provide the parts outside the CDR3, is DGGITQSPKYLFRKEGQNVTLSCEQNLNHDAMYWYRQDPGQGLRLIYYSQIVNDFQKGDIAEGYSVSREKKESFPLTVTSAQKNPTAFYLCASSALGGGGSVAKNIQYFGAGTRLSVL.

The chain uses TRBV3-1 (or the pseudogene TRBV3-2) and TRBJ2-3, with D uncertain. The CDR3 is 16 amino acids. The V gene's germline CDR1 is LGHDT and CDR2 YNNKEL (reference sequence). V was trimmed by 3 bases and J by 2 bases, leaving 15 bases between them. The CDR3 nucleotides read TGTGCCAGCAGCCACCTACGCCCTACGCCCACAGATACGCAGTATTTT. Translation gives CASSHLRPTPTDTQYF.

V usage is TRBV29-1 and J usage is TRBJ2-3, with 9 positions matching TRBD1. In germline, CDR1 is SQVTM, CDR2 ANQGSEA. CDR3 length: 12 residues. Trimming took 7 bases from V and 3 from J; bases not matched to a gene: 2. CDR3 in DNA: TGCAGCGAGACAGGGGGGACAGATACGCAGTATTTT. Protein sequence: CSETGGTDTQYF.

This clone ranks as medium-sized. The V and J genes are TRBV4-1 and TRBJ2-7; 15 positions agree with TRBD2. There are 16 residues in the CDR3. V was clipped by 4 bases and J by 5 bases; unmatched bases: 6. Germline values: CDR1 MGHRA, CDR2 YSYEKL. The CDR3 nucleotides read TGCGCCAGCAGCCCGGGACTAGCGGGGGGTCTAAACGAGCAGTACTTC. This encodes CASSPGLAGGLNEQYF.

This chain connects TRBV7-3 to TRBJ2-5; 9 nucleotides agree with TRBD1. Germline V gene sequence: CDR1 SGHTA, CDR2 FQGTGA. V shed 5 bases and J 4 bases; nucleotides not matched to a gene: 2. The CDR3 has 13 residues. The CDR3 region has the DNA TGTGCCAGCAGCCAGACAGGGGGAGAGACCCAGTACTTC. This gives the protein CASSQTGGETQYF.

This chain connects TRBV19 to TRBJ1-1, with TRBD1 as a possible D gene (5 bases). The ends were cut back, 6 bases at V and 4 bases at J, with 6 bases in the middle. From germline, CDR1 is LNHDA and CDR2 SQIVND (reference sequence). CDR3 size: 11 residues. The CDR3 loop is CASSRATEAFF. The CDR3 nucleotides are TGTGCCAGTAGCAGGGCCACTGAAGCTTTCTTT.

Here the CDR3 reads CASRDSRRGNQPQHF. In DNA form, the CDR3 reads TGTGCCAGCCGGGATTCGAGAAGAGGCAATCAGCCCCAGCATTTT. This rearrangement joins TRBV19 to TRBJ1-5; D not certain. Germline lookup yields CDR1 LNHDA and CDR2 SQIVND (reference sequence). V lost 9 bases and J lost 2, with 17 bases in between. The CDR3 runs 15 residues.

The chain employs TRBV6-2 or TRBV6-3 and TRBJ1-1; TRBD1 aligns across 7 bases. Germline CDR1 MNHEY, CDR2 SVGEGT. The CDR3 has 13 residues. After removal of 5 bases from V and 5 bases from J, the junction contained 5 bases not matched to a gene. This CDR3 reads CASSPGGRTEAFF. The DNA for the CDR3 is TGTGCCAGCAGTCCAGGGGGAAGGACTGAAGCTTTCTTT.

The rearrangement links TRBV27 to TRBJ1-6; weak D call: TRBD1 (6 bases). Germline CDR1 reads MNHEY; CDR2 reads SMNVEV (reference sequence). V was pared by 6 bases and J by 4 bases, with 10 bases between. CDR3 length equals 14 residues. The CDR3 DNA reads as TGTGCCAGCAGCCTGAGGGGGTATAATTCACCCCTCCACTTT. It encodes CASSLRGYNSPLHF.

The table lists this clone with a few counts. The rearrangement joins TRBV7-2 to TRBJ1-2; 9 positions agree with TRBD1. The V gene end was trimmed by 3 bases and the J gene end by 8 bases; junction bases not matched to a gene: 7. The germline gives CDR1 SGHTA, CDR2 FQGNSA. CDR3 length: 14 amino acids. The CDR3 loop reads CASSLDGTGQGYTF. CDR3 in DNA: TGTGCCAGCAGCTTGGATGGGACAGGGCAGGGCTACACCTTC.

V usage is TRBV7-8 and J usage is TRBJ2-1; TRBD2 might be the D (5 bases). CDR3 size: 14 residues. Germline-derived CDR1 and CDR2 are SGHVS and FQNEAQ. Trimming stripped 5 bases from V and 6 bases from J, with 14 bases between. This CDR3 reads CASSPTRTRNEQFF. The CDR3 nucleotides read TGTGCCAGCAGCCCTACCCGGACTCGCAATGAGCAGTTCTTC. Variable domain in full (rest from reference TRBV7-8 and TRBJ2-1): GAGVSQSPRYKVAKRGQDVALRCDPISGHVSLFWYQQALGQGPEFLTYFQNEAQLDKSGLPSDRFFAERPEGSVSTLKIQRTQQEDSAVYLCASSPTRTRNEQFFGPGTRLTVL.

The chain links TRBV7-9 to TRBJ1-4; 8 nucleotides match TRBD1. CDR1 is SEHNR and CDR2 is FQNEAQ in the germline V gene (reference sequence). After removal of 2 bases from V and 4 bases from J, the junction contained 9 bases not matched to a gene. This CDR3 region has 17 residues. CDR3 bases: TGTGCCAGCAGCTTAATGGGACAGGAGACTAATAATGAAAAACTGTTTTTT. Translated: CASSLMGQETNNEKLFF. The full variable domain, its missing parts supplied by reference TRBV7-9 and TRBJ1-4, is DTGVSQNPRHKITKRGQNVTFRCDPISEHNRLYWYRQTLGQGPEFLTYFQNEAQLEKSRLLSDRFSAERPKGSFSTLEIQRTEQGDSAMYLCASSLMGQETNNEKLFFGSGTQLSVL.

V gene TRBV10-3 combines with J gene TRBJ1-1, with a weak D call TRBD1 (5 bases). Trimming cost V 0 bases and J 1 base, with 12 bases left between them. The CDR3 runs to 16 residues. The V gene's germline CDR1 is ENHRY and CDR2 SYGVKD. The CDR3 nucleotides read TGTGCCATCAGTGAGTCAGTAGCAGGGTGGAACACTGAAGCTTTCTTT. It translates to CAISESVAGWNTEAFF.

The chain couples TRBV6-5 to TRBJ2-2, with 8 bases lining up with TRBD1. The V segment lost 6 bases and the J segment 7 bases; nucleotides outside the gene matches: 10. The CDR3 is 15 amino acids. Germline-derived CDR1 and CDR2 are MNHEY and SVGAGI. CDR3 bases: TGTGCCAGCAGCAGGACAGGGTTAAAGGACGGGGAGCTGTTTTTT. Amino acid sequence: CASSRTGLKDGELFF.

The V and J genes are TRBV7-9 and TRBJ1-3; no clear D gene. This CDR3 is built from 14 residues. Germline V gene lookup returns CDR1 SEHNR and CDR2 FQNEAQ (reference sequence). V lost 5 bases and J 0 bases, leaving 8 bases between the germline ends. Here the CDR3 reads CASSLTSSGNTIYF. The CDR3 bases are TGTGCCAGCAGCCTCACCAGCTCTGGAAACACCATATATTTT.

The chain employs TRBV18 and TRBJ1-3, with a possible D match to TRBD1 (6 bases). The CDR3 totals 19 residues. Germline V CDR1 and CDR2: KGHSH, LQKENI. The V gene lost 2 bases and the J gene lost 0 bases, with 20 bases spanning the gap. Here the CDR3 DNA reads TGTGCCAGCTCACCATTACGAGGGTTAGGGGGACCCTCTGGAAACACCATATATTTT. Translating gives CASSPLRGLGGPSGNTIYF.

The chain is built from TRBV5-1 and TRBJ2-3, with D maybe TRBD2 (6 bases). The CDR3 runs to 15 residues. Deletions cut 6 bases from V and 1 base from J, with 15 bases between. From germline, CDR1 is SGHRS and CDR2 YFSETQ. CDR3 loop: CASTKGTYGTDTQYF. The CDR3 DNA is TGCGCCAGCACCAAGGGGACTTATGGCACAGATACGCAGTATTTT.

This chain uses TRBV30 with TRBJ1-2, with D possibly matching TRBD1 (5 bases). The CDR3 is 17 amino acids. Germline V gene lookup returns CDR1 GTSNPN and CDR2 SVGIG (reference sequence). V lost 2 bases to trimming and J lost 5 bases, with 24 bases between them. The CDR3 protein is CAWSPRRFSGLPYGYTF. The CDR3 DNA is TGTGCCTGGAGTCCCCGTAGGTTCTCAGGGCTTCCTTATGGCTACACCTTC.

V and J are TRBV3-1 (or the pseudogene TRBV3-2) and TRBJ1-1, with TRBD1 matching over 7 bases. V lost 4 bases to trimming and J lost 3 bases; unmatched junction nucleotides: 5. CDR1 and CDR2 (germline): LGHDT, YNNKEL (reference sequence). The CDR3 is 14 residues long. The CDR3: CASSRLTGDTEAFF. DNA for the CDR3: TGTGCCAGCAGCCGCCTCACAGGGGACACTGAAGCTTTCTTT.

The chain recombines TRBV19 with TRBJ1-1; D gene uncertain. The CDR3 contains 13 residues. In germline, CDR1 is LNHDA, CDR2 SQIVND (reference sequence). Trimming removed 4 bases from V and 3 bases from J, with 9 bases in between. CDR3 region: CASSRGTDTEAFF. The CDR3 DNA is TGTGCCAGTAGTAGAGGAACGGACACTGAAGCTTTCTTT.